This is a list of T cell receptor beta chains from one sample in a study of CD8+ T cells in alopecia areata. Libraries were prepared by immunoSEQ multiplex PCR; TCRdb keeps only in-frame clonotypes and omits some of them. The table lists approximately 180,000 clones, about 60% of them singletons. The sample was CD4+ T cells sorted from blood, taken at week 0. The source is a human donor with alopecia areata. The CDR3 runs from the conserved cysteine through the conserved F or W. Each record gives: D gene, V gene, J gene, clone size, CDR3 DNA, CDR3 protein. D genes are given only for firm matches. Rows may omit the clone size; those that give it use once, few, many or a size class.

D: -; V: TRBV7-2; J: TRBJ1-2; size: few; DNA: TGTGCCAGCAGGCGGACAGAGATTAACTATGGCTACACCTTC; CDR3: CASRRTEINYGYTF
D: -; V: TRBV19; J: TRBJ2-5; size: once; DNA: TGTGCCAGTAGCAGGGACACCCAAGAGACCCAGTACTTC; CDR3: CASSRDTQETQYF
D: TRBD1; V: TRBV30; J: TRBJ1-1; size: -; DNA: TGTGCCTGGAGTTCGGGCAGGGGGCGCACGATTGGCGGCACTGAAGCTTTCTTT; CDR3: CAWSSGRGRTIGGTEAFF
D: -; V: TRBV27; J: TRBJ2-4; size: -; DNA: TGTGCCAGCAGCTCCCAGGGAACAAACATTCAGTACTTC; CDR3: CASSSQGTNIQYF
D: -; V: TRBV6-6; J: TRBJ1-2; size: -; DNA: TGTGCCAGCACTAACGGGGATTGGGATGGCTACACCTTC; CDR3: CASTNGDWDGYTF
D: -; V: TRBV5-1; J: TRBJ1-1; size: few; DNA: TGCGCCAGTCACGGGCCCTCGAACACTGAAGCTTTCTTT; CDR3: CASHGPSNTEAFF
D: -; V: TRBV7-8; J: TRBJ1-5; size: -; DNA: TGTGCCAGCAGCGGAGGACGGTTAGCAAACAATCAGCCCCAGCATTTT; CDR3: CASSGGRLANNQPQHF
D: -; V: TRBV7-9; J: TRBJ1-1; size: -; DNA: TGTGCCAGCAGCTTCGGGACACCGAACACTGAAGCTTTCTTT; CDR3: CASSFGTPNTEAFF
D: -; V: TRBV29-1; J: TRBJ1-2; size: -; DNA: TGCAGCGCTGGCAGGGAGTCCTATGGCTACACCTTC; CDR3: CSAGRESYGYTF
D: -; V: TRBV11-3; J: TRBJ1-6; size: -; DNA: TGTGCCAGCAGCCGGTGGGGCAGCGACCTAGATAATTCACCCCTCCACTTT; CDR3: CASSRWGSDLDNSPLHF
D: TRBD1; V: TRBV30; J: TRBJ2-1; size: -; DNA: TGTGCCTGGACTCCGGGACAGGGGAGATATGAGCAGTTCTTC; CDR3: CAWTPGQGRYEQFF
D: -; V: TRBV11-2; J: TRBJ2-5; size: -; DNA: TGTGCCAGCAGCCTACAGGGAGTGGAGACCCAGTACTTC; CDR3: CASSLQGVETQYF
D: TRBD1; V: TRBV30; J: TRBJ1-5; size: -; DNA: TGTGCCTGGAGTCCTTCCCGGGACAGGGGGCGGAGGAGCAATCAGCCCCAGCATTTT; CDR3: CAWSPSRDRGRRSNQPQHF
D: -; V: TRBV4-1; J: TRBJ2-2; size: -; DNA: TGCGCCAGCAGCCAAGAACAGGGAGTTTACACCGGGGAGCTGTTTTTT; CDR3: CASSQEQGVYTGELFF
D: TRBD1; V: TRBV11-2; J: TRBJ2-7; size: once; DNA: TGTGCCAGCAGCTCCGGGACAGGGACCTACGAGCAGTACTTC; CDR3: CASSSGTGTYEQYF
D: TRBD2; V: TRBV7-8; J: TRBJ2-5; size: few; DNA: TGTGCCAGCAGCCCAAGACTAGCGGGGGGCCAAGAGACCCAGTACTTC; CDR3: CASSPRLAGGQETQYF
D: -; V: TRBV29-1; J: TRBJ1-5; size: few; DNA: TGCAGCGTTGGACAGGCCCTCAATCAGCCCCAGCATTTT; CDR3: CSVGQALNQPQHF
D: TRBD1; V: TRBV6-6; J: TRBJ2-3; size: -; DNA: TGTGCCAGCAGCACAACGGACAGGGAGTCGGCGACGCAGTATTTT; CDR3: CASSTTDRESATQYF
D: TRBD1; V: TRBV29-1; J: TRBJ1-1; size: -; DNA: TGCAGCGTTGGCCCCGGGACAGCTATGAACACTGAAGCTTTCTTT; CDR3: CSVGPGTAMNTEAFF
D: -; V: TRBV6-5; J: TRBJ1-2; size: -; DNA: TGTGCCAGCAGTCCACAACAGGTTTACTATGGCTACACCTTC; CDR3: CASSPQQVYYGYTF
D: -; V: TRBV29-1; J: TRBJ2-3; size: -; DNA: TGCAGCGTTGGTGGGGTCAGCACAGATACGCAGTATTTT; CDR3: CSVGGVSTDTQYF
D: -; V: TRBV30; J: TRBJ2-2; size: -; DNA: TGTGCCTGGAACTGGGGGACCGGGGAGCTGTTTTTT; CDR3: CAWNWGTGELFF
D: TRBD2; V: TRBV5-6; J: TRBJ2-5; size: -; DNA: TGTGCCAGCATTTTCCGATCGGGACTAGCGGGGACGGAGACCCAGTACTTC; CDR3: CASIFRSGLAGTETQYF
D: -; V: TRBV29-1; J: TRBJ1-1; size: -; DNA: TGCAGCGTTGGACATAACACTGAAGCTTTCTTT; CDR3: CSVGHNTEAFF
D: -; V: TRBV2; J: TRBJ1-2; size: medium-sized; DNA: TGTGCCAGCAGTGATCCCCTCTATGGCTACACCTTC; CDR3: CASSDPLYGYTF
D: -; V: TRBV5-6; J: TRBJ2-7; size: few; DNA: TGTGCCAGCAGCTTGGTGATCGCGGGGGCGAGCTCCTACGAGCAGTACTTC; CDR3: CASSLVIAGASSYEQYF
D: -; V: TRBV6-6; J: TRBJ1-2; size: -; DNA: TGTGCCAGCAGTTACTCGGAGGCCCCTCTGGGCTACACCTTC; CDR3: CASSYSEAPLGYTF
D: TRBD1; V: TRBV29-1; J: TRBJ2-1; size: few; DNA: TGCAGCGTCCTCCGGCCGGGACAGGGGGCTGGGAATGAGCAGTTCTTC; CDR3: CSVLRPGQGAGNEQFF
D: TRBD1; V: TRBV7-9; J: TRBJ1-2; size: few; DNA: TGTGCCAGCAGCTTAGGCCAGGGACAGGGGGCTCAAGGCTACACCTTC; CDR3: CASSLGQGQGAQGYTF
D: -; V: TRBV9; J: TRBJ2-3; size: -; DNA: TGTGCCAGCAGCGTATTGCAGGGTCCGGATACGCAGTATTTT; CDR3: CASSVLQGPDTQYF
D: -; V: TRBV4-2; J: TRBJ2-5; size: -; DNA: TGTGCCAGCAGCCAAGACCATGGCGCGGAGACCCAGTACTTC; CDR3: CASSQDHGAETQYF
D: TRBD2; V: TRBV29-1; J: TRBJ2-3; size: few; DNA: TGCAGCGTCGATGGGACTAGCGGGGGAGCGTTCGCTAGCACAGATACGCAGTATTTT; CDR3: CSVDGTSGGAFASTDTQYF
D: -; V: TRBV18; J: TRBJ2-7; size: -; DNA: TGTGCCAGCTCGCACGGGGCGATCTACGAGCAGTACTTC; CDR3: CASSHGAIYEQYF
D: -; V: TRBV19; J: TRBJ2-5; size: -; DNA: TGTGCCAGTAGTATAATTGGGGGGCCCCAAGAGACCCAGTACTTC; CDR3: CASSIIGGPQETQYF
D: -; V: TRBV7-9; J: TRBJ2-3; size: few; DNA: TGTGCCAGCAGCTTAGGCCTAGCGACCACAGATACGCAGTATTTT; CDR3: CASSLGLATTDTQYF
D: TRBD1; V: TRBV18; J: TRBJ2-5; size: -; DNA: TGTGCCAGCTCGCCGGGGACAGGGTTCGCTGAGACCCAGTACTTC; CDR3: CASSPGTGFAETQYF
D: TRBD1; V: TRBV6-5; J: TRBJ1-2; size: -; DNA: TGTGCCAGCAGTTTCTCGACAGGGGGAAATGGCTACACCTTC; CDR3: CASSFSTGGNGYTF
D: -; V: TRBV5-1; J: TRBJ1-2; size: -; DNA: TGCGCCAGCAGGGAGGACTTGACTAACTATGGCTACACCTTC; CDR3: CASREDLTNYGYTF
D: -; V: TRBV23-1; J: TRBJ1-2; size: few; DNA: TGCGCCTCTCTGGGGGGGGATGGCTACACCTTC; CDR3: CASLGGDGYTF
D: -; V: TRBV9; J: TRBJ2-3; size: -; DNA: TGTGCCAGCAGCGTTAAGGGGGGCACAGATACGCAGTATTTT; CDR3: CASSVKGGTDTQYF
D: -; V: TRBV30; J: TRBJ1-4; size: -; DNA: TGTGCCTGGAGACCTGACCGTGAAAAACTGTTTTTT; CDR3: CAWRPDREKLFF
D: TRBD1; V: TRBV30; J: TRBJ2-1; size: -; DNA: TGTGCCTGTTCACCGGGACAGGGCCCCAATGAGCAGTTCTTC; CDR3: CACSPGQGPNEQFF
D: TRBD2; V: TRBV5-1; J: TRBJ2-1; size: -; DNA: TGCGCCAGCAGCGGGACTAGCGTGGATGAGCAGTTCTTC; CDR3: CASSGTSVDEQFF
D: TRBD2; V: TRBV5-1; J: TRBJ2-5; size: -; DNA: TGCGCCAGCAGCCCGGTGGGACTAGCGGAAGAGACCCAGTACTTC; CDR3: CASSPVGLAEETQYF
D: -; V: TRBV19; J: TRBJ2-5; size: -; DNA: TGTGCCAGTAGACCGGGACTCCAGGAGACCCAGTACTTC; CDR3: CASRPGLQETQYF
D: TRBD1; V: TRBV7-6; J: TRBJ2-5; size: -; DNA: TGTGCCAGCAGCTTAAGTTTCACAGGGGGTTCCGAGACCCAGTACTTC; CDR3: CASSLSFTGGSETQYF
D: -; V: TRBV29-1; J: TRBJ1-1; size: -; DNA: TGCAGCGCTATGCCACGGGGAAAAGGCGCTGAAGCTTTCTTT; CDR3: CSAMPRGKGAEAFF
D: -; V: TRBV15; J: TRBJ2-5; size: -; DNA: TGTGCCACCAGCAGAGATCCGGCAGAAGAGACCCAGTACTTC; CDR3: CATSRDPAEETQYF
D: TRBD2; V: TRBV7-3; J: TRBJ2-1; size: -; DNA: TGTGCCAGCAGCCCTGGACTAGCGGGGGGCAATGAGCAGTTCTTC; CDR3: CASSPGLAGGNEQFF
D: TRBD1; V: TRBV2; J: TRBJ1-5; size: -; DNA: TGTGCCAGCAGCCCTTTGCCGCAGGGGGTTTTTAGCAATCAGCCCCAGCATTTT; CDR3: CASSPLPQGVFSNQPQHF
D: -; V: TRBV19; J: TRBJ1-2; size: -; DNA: TGTGCCAGTACCCAGCGGGGGCCTTATGGCTACACCTTC; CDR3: CASTQRGPYGYTF
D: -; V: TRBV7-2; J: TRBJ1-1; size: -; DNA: TGTGCCAGCAGCTTAGCGGCGGTGAACACTGAAGCTTTCTTT; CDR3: CASSLAAVNTEAFF
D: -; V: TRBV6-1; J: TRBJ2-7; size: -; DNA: TGTGCCAGCAGTGAAGAAAGGAGGGGTGGCTACGAGCAGTACTTC; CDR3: CASSEERRGGYEQYF
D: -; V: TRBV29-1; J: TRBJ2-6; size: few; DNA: TGCAGTACCAGGGGCTCTGGGGCCAACGTCCTGACTTTC; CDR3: CSTRGSGANVLTF
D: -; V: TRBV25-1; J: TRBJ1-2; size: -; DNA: TGTGCCAGCAGTTCGGGGGCTAACTATGGCTACACCTTC; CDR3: CASSSGANYGYTF
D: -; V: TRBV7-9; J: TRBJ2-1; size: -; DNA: TGTGCCAGCAGCTTAGCGCGAAGAGGGCAGGGAAGCGGGGAGCAGTTCTTC; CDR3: CASSLARRGQGSGEQFF
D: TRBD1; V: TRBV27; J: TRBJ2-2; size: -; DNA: TGTGCCAGCAGTTTACGGGACAGCTCCCGGGGGGAGCTGTTTTTT; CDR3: CASSLRDSSRGELFF
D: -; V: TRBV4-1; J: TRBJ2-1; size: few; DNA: TGCGCCAGCAGCCAGATTATGGCTAAGCATGAGCAGTTCTTC; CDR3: CASSQIMAKHEQFF
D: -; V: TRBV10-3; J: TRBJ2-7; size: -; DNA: TGTGCCATCAGTGAGGGTTACGAGCAGTACTTC; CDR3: CAISEGYEQYF
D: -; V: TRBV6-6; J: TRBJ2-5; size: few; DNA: TGTGCCAGCAGATCTCCAGGGGACTTAGAGACCCAGTACTTC; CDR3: CASRSPGDLETQYF